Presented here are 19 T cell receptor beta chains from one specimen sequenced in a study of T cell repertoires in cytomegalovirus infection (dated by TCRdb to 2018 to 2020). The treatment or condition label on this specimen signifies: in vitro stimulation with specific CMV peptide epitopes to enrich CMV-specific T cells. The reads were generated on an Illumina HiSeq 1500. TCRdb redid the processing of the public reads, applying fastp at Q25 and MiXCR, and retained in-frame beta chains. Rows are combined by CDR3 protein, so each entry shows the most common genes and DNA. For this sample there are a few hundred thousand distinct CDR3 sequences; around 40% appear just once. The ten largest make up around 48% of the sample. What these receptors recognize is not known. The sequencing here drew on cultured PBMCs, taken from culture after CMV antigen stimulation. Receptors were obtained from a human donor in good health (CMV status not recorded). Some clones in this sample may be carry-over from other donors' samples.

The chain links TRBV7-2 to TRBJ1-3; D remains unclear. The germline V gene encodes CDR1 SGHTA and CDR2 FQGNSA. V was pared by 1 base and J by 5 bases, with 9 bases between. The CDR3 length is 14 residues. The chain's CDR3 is CASSLGPGRNTIYF. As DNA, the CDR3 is TGTGCCAGCAGCTTAGGACCGGGGAGAAACACCATATATTTT.

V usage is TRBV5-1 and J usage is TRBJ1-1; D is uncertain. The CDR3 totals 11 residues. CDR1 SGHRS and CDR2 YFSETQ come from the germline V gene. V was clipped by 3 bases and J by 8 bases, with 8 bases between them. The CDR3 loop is CASSSEREAFF. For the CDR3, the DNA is TGCGCCAGCAGCTCAGAGCGGGAAGCTTTCTTT.

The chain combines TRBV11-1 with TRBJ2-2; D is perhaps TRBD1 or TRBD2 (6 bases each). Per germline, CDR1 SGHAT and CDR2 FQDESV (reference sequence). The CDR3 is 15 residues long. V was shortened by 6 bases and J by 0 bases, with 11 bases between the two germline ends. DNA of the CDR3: TGTGCCAGCAGGGACTACAGGGCGAACACCGGGGAGCTGTTTTTT. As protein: CASRDYRANTGELFF. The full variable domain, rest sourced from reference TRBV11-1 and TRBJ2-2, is EAEVAQSPRYKITEKSQAVAFWCDPISGHATLYWYRQILGQGPELLVQFQDESVVDDSQLPKDRFSAERLKGVDSTLKIQPAELGDSAMYLCASRDYRANTGELFFGEGSRLTVL.

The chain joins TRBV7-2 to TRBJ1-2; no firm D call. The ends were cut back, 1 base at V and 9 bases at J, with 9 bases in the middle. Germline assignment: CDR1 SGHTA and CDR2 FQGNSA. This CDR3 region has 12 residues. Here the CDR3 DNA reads TGTGCCAGCAGCTTAGTCGCAGCGAGCTACACCTTC. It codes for CASSLVAASYTF.

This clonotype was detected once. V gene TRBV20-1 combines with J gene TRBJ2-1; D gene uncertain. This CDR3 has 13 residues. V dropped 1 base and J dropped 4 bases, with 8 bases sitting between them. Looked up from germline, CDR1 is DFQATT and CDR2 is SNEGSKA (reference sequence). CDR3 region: CSARGYQYNEQFF. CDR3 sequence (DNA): TGCAGTGCTAGAGGCTATCAATACAATGAGCAGTTCTTC.

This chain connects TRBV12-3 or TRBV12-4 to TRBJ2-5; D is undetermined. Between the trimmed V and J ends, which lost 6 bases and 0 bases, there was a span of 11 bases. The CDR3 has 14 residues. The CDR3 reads CASRLSPNQETQYF. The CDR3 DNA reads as TGTGCCAGCAGACTAAGCCCCAACCAAGAGACCCAGTACTTC.

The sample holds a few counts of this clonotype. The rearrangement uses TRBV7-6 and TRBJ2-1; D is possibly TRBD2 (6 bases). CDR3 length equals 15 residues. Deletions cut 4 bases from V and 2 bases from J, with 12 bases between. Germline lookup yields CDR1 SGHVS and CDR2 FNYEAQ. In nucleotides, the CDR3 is TGTGCCAGCAGCTCTCTAGCGCGTCCCTACAATGAGCAGTTCTTC. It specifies CASSSLARPYNEQFF.

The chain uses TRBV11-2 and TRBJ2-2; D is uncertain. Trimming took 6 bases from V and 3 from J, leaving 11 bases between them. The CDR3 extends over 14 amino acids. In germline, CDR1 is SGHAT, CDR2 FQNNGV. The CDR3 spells CASSLRLDTGELFF. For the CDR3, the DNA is TGTGCCAGCAGTTTGAGGTTGGACACCGGGGAGCTGTTTTTT.

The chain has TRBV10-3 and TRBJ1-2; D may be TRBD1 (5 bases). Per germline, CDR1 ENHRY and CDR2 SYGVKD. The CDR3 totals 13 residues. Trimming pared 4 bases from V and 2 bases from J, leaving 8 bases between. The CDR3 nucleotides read TGTGCCATCAGTGGGGGCGTGAACTATGGCTACACCTTC. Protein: CAISGGVNYGYTF.

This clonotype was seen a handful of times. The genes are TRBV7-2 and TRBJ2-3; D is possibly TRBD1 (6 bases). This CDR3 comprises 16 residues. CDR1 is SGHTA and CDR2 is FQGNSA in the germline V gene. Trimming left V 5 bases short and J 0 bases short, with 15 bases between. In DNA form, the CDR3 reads TGTGCCAGCAGCCCAGGATGGGACACTAGCACAGATACGCAGTATTTT. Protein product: CASSPGWDTSTDTQYF.

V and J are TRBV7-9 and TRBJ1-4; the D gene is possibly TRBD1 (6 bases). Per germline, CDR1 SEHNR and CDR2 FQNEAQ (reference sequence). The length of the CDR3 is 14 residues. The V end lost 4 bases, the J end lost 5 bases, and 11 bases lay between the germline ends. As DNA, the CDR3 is TGTGCCAGCAGCTCCGGGACACCGAATGAAAAACTGTTTTTT. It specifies CASSSGTPNEKLFF.

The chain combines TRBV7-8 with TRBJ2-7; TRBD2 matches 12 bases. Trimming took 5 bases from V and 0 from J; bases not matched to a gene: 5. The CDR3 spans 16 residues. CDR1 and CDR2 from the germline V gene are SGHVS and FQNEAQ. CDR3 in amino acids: CASSPKTSGSSYEQYF. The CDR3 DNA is TGTGCCAGCAGCCCAAAGACTAGCGGGAGCTCCTACGAGCAGTACTTC.

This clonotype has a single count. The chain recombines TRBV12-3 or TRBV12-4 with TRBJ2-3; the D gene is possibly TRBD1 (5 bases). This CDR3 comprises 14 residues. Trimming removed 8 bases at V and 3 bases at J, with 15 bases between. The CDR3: CASRTSGWTDTQYF. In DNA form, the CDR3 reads TGTGCCAGCCGTACGTCAGGGTGGACAGATACGCAGTATTTT.

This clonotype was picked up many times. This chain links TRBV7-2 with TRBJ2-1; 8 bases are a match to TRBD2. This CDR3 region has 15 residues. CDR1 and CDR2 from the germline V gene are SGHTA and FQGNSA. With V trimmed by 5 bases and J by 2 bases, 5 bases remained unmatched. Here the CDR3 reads CASSAELAAYNEQFF. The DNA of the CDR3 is TGTGCCAGCAGCGCCGAACTAGCGGCCTACAATGAGCAGTTCTTC.

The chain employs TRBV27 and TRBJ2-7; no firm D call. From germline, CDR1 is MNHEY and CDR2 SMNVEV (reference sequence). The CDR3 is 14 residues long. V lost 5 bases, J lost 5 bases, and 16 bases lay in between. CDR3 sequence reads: CASSLRSSKDEQYF. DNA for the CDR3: TGTGCCAGCAGTCTCCGGTCCTCCAAGGACGAGCAGTACTTC.

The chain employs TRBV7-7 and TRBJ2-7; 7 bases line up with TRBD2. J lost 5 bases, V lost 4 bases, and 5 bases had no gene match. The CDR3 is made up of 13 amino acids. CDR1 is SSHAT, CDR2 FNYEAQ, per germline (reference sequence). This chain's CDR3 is CASSSGLEDEQYF. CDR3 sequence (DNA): TGTGCCAGCAGCTCCGGACTAGAGGACGAGCAGTACTTC. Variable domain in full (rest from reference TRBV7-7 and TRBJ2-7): GAGVSQSPRYKVTKRGQDVTLRCDPISSHATLYWYQQALGQGPEFLTYFNYEAQPDKSGLPSDRFSAERPEGSISTLTIQRTEQRDSAMYRCASSSGLEDEQYFGPGTRLTVT.

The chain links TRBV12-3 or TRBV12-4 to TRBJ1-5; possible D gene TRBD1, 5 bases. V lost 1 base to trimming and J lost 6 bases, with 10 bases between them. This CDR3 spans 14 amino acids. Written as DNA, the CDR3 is TGTGCCAGCAGTTTAGGTCCAAGGGGTCAGCCCCAGCATTTT. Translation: CASSLGPRGQPQHF.

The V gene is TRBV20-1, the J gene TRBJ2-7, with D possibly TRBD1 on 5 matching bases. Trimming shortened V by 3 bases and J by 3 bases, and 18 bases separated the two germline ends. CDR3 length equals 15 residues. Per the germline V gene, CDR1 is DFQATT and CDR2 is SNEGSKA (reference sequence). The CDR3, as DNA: TGCAGTGCTAGTCCACGTAGGGGAAGCCTCTACGAGCAGTACTTC. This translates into CSASPRRGSLYEQYF.

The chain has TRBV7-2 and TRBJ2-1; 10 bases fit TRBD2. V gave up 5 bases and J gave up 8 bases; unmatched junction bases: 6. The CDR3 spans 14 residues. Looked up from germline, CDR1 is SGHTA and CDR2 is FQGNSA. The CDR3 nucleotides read TGTGCCAGCAGCGCCCAGCGGGGGGGCTATGAGCAGTTCTTC. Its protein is CASSAQRGGYEQFF.